These 28 T cell receptor beta chains were sequenced from one sample in a study of somatic mutations in cytotoxic T cells in rheumatoid arthritis. Measured with immunoSEQ multiplex PCR; TCRdb has only the in-frame clones, and not every one. The sample contains 14,000 or so clones, 82% of which appear only once. The source material was CD8+ T cells sorted from blood. These TCRs come from an adult with rheumatoid arthritis.

CDR3 nucleotides: TGTGCCAGCAGTGTTGAACATACGCAGTATTTT. As protein: CASSVEHTQYF. V is TRBV2 and J is TRBJ2-3; no reliable D call. This CDR3 contains 11 residues. Trimming took off 4 bases at V and 7 bases at J, with 6 bases between the two ends. CDR1 and CDR2 from the germline V gene are SNHLY and FYNNEI.

This clone was seen only a few times. This sequence joins TRBV4-3 and TRBJ1-1, with a weak D call TRBD1 (6 bases). The CDR3 length is 15 residues. The V and J ends lost 0 bases and 5 bases respectively, with 13 bases between them. Germline-derived CDR1 and CDR2 are LGHNA and YSLEER. Here the CDR3 reads CASSQDSGEWTEAFF. The CDR3 nucleotides are TGCGCCAGCAGCCAAGATTCAGGGGAATGGACTGAAGCTTTCTTT.

The rearrangement joins TRBV29-1 to TRBJ2-7; TRBD1 matches at 9 bases. Per germline, CDR1 SQVTM and CDR2 ANQGSEA. The V segment lost 6 bases and the J segment 6 bases; nucleotides outside the gene matches: 6. The CDR3 has 12 amino acids. Written as DNA, the CDR3 is TGCAGCGTGGGAGGGACAGGGTTCGAGCAGTACTTC. It encodes CSVGGTGFEQYF.

The chain joins TRBV11-3 to TRBJ2-5; 11 bases match TRBD2. V lost 1 base and J lost 1; bases outside the gene matches: 5. The CDR3 spans 17 residues. Germline V gene data show CDR1 as SGHNT and CDR2 as YENEEA. The CDR3 loop is CASSLGATSGAQETQYF. The CDR3 nucleotides read TGTGCCAGCAGCTTAGGTGCGACTAGCGGGGCCCAAGAGACCCAGTACTTC.

This chain links TRBV6-6 with TRBJ1-1, with no clear D. Germline CDR1 is MNHNY and CDR2 is SVGAGI (reference sequence). The CDR3 runs 12 residues. V was cut by 3 bases and J by 5 bases, with 7 bases left in between. CDR3 protein: CASSYPTTEAFF. The CDR3 region has the DNA TGTGCCAGCAGTTATCCCACTACTGAAGCTTTCTTT.

The chain is built from TRBV19 and TRBJ2-7; tentatively, D is TRBD1 (6 bases). V gave up 1 base and J gave up 0 bases, with 13 bases separating them. The CDR3 length is 16 residues. CDR1 and CDR2 from the germline V gene are LNHDA and SQIVND (reference sequence). This chain's CDR3 is CASSIVHTGSSYEQYF. The CDR3 bases are TGTGCCAGTAGTATAGTTCACACAGGGAGCTCCTACGAGCAGTACTTC.

This clone was seen a handful of times. This rearrangement joins TRBV28 to TRBJ2-7, with D uncertain. The V end lost 5 bases, the J end lost 2 bases, and 1 base lay between the germline ends. The CDR3 spans 10 residues. Germline values: CDR1 MDHEN, CDR2 SYDVKM. The CDR3 DNA is TGTGCCAGCAGTGCCTACGAGCAGTACTTC. Its protein product is CASSAYEQYF.

The chain links TRBV6-6 to TRBJ2-5; D gene uncertain. V dropped 7 bases and J dropped 5 bases, with 8 bases sitting between them. Per the germline V gene, CDR1 is MNHNY and CDR2 is SVGAGI (reference sequence). The CDR3 contains 11 residues. In nucleotides, the CDR3 is TGTGCCAGCAAGCAGATGGAGACCCAGTACTTC. This sequence encodes CASKQMETQYF.

The chain is built from TRBV7-2 and TRBJ1-2; no definite D call. Trimming took off 2 bases at V and 8 bases at J, with 15 bases between the two ends. The CDR3 is 14 residues long. CDR1 and CDR2 (germline): SGHTA, FQGNSA. CDR3 DNA sequence: TGTGCCAGCAGCTTACCTTGGACCGGATGGGGCTACACCTTC. Translated: CASSLPWTGWGYTF.

The CDR3 loop is CASSGPGQGANEKLFF. The CDR3 bases are TGTGCCAGCAGCGGTCCGGGACAGGGGGCTAATGAAAAACTGTTTTTT. The chain recombines TRBV5-6 with TRBJ1-4; 11 bases map to TRBD1. This CDR3 is built from 16 residues. Trimming removed 4 bases from V and 3 bases from J; junction bases left unmatched: 5. Germline CDR1 reads SGHDT; CDR2 reads YYEEEE.

The chain has TRBV5-4 and TRBJ1-4; TRBD1 aligns across 9 bases. V gave up 5 bases and J gave up 8 bases; unmatched junction bases: 10. This CDR3 is built from 15 residues. Germline V gives CDR1 SGHNT, CDR2 YYREEE (reference sequence). CDR3 DNA: TGTGCCAGCAGTTCGCCGGGACAGGGCTCAGAAAAACTGTTTTTT. Protein sequence: CASSSPGQGSEKLFF.

V gene TRBV27 combines with J gene TRBJ1-1; tentative D call: TRBD1 (6 bases). V was clipped by 10 bases and J by 5 bases, with 17 bases between them. Germline-derived CDR1 and CDR2 are MNHEY and SMNVEV (reference sequence). The CDR3 totals 13 residues. CDR3 loop: CATRLGGGTEAFF. The CDR3 DNA reads as TGTGCCACCCGACTGGGGGGCGGGACTGAAGCTTTCTTT.

V is TRBV27 and J is TRBJ1-3, with no clear D. The V gene's germline CDR1 is MNHEY and CDR2 SMNVEV (reference sequence). CDR3 length: 13 amino acids. V lost 3 bases and J lost 0, with 3 bases in between. In nucleotides, the CDR3 is TGTGCCAGCAGTTTCCTCTCTGGAAACACCATATATTTT. Translating it yields CASSFLSGNTIYF.

The rearrangement links TRBV5-8 to TRBJ1-5; no clear D gene. The CDR3 loop spans 16 amino acids. Per the germline V gene, CDR1 is SGHTS and CDR2 is YDEGEE. Trimming left V 0 bases short and J 0 bases short, with 10 bases between. The CDR3 coding sequence is TGTGCCAGCAGCTTGGCAACAGCGTTTAGCAATCAGCCCCAGCATTTT. Protein sequence: CASSLATAFSNQPQHF.

The chain combines TRBV2 with TRBJ1-1; D unclear. Germline V gene lookup returns CDR1 SNHLY and CDR2 FYNNEI. The CDR3 is made up of 13 amino acids. Trimming pared 2 bases from V and 5 bases from J, leaving 9 bases between. Written as DNA, the CDR3 is TGTGCCAGCAGTGAACTGCTTCGAACTGAAGCTTTCTTT. It encodes CASSELLRTEAFF.

The V gene is TRBV27, the J gene TRBJ2-2, with a weak D call TRBD1 (6 bases). The CDR3 contains 16 residues. Between the trimmed V and J ends, which lost 5 bases and 4 bases, there was a span of 17 bases. The germline V gene encodes CDR1 MNHEY and CDR2 SMNVEV (reference sequence). CDR3 coding DNA: TGTGCCAGCAGTCCTCATAGAGGGGGATCCACCGGGGAGCTGTTTTTT. As protein: CASSPHRGGSTGELFF.

The J gene is TRBJ2-5, the V gene TRBV28; 7 bases fit TRBD1. CDR3 length: 16 amino acids. With V trimmed by 5 bases and J by 4 bases, 13 bases remained unmatched. The germline V gene has CDR1 MDHEN and CDR2 SYDVKM. DNA for the CDR3: TGTGCCAGCAGTCCGACCCCGACAGGGCTAATAGAGACCCAGTACTTC. Translating gives CASSPTPTGLIETQYF.

This clone was recorded a few times. The rearrangement joins TRBV7-8 to TRBJ2-2, with D hard to call. Germline assignment: CDR1 SGHVS and CDR2 FQNEAQ. The V end lost 1 base, the J end lost 7 bases, and 7 bases lay between the germline ends. The CDR3 is 13 residues long. The CDR3 is CASSLDALGELFF. The CDR3 nucleotides read TGTGCCAGCAGCTTAGATGCTCTCGGGGAGCTGTTTTTT.

The rearrangement uses TRBV11-2 and TRBJ2-1, with a tentative D call TRBD1 (5 bases). Germline V gene sequence: CDR1 SGHAT, CDR2 FQNNGV. The CDR3 loop spans 14 amino acids. V shed 5 bases and J shed 1 base, with 9 bases lying between them. The CDR3: CASSPGFSYNEQFF. The DNA for the CDR3 is TGTGCCAGCAGCCCAGGGTTTTCCTACAATGAGCAGTTCTTC.

This chain connects TRBV13 to TRBJ2-2; unclear D gene. Per the germline V gene, CDR1 is PRHDT and CDR2 is FYEKMQ (reference sequence). This CDR3 spans 15 amino acids. Trimming cost V 5 bases and J 4 bases, with 14 bases left between them. CDR3 loop: CASSADWPSTGELFF. The CDR3, as DNA: TGTGCCAGCAGCGCCGACTGGCCCAGCACCGGGGAGCTGTTTTTT.

The CDR3 region is CAIKKGNTEAFF. The CDR3 DNA reads as TGTGCCATCAAGAAGGGGAACACTGAAGCTTTCTTT. The V call is TRBV10-3, the J call TRBJ1-1; no reliable D call. The ends were cut back, 7 bases at V and 1 base at J, with 7 bases in the middle. The CDR3 extends over 12 amino acids. Germline assignment: CDR1 ENHRY and CDR2 SYGVKD.

The J gene is TRBJ2-7, the V gene TRBV7-6; D is unclear. The germline V and J ends were trimmed by 6 bases and 7 bases, with 16 bases remaining between them. CDR3 length equals 13 residues. CDR1 SGHVS and CDR2 FNYEAQ come from the germline V gene. The CDR3 loop is CASSSLAVREQYF. In nucleotides, the CDR3 is TGTGCCAGCAGTTCTCTTGCCGTGAGGGAGCAGTACTTC.

The rearrangement joins TRBV5-6 to TRBJ1-2; D unclear. From germline, CDR1 is SGHDT and CDR2 YYEEEE. V lost 4 bases to trimming and J lost 2 bases, with 15 bases between them. The CDR3 runs to 15 residues. CDR3 protein: CASSPKRDYNYGYTF. The DNA of the CDR3 is TGTGCCAGCAGCCCGAAGAGAGATTACAACTATGGCTACACCTTC.

J is TRBJ2-2 and V is TRBV7-9, with TRBD1 matching 10 bases. V lost 7 bases and J lost 6; bases outside the gene matches: 8. Germline-derived CDR1 and CDR2 are SEHNR and FQNEAQ (reference sequence). CDR3 length: 15 residues. The CDR3 sequence: CASTPGQGIAGELFF. In nucleotides, the CDR3 is TGTGCCAGCACCCCGGGACAGGGGATAGCCGGGGAGCTGTTTTTT.

The CDR3 region has the DNA TGTGCCAGCAGCCCCCTGGGCACGAAAAACACTGAAGCTTTCTTT. Translating it yields CASSPLGTKNTEAFF. The chain employs TRBV13 and TRBJ1-1, with no clear D. V gave up 5 bases and J gave up 2 bases, with 15 bases separating them. The CDR3 is 15 amino acids. The germline gives CDR1 PRHDT, CDR2 FYEKMQ (reference sequence).

The chain is built from TRBV5-1 and TRBJ1-1, with D hard to call. CDR1 is SGHRS and CDR2 is YFSETQ in the germline V gene. The CDR3 is made up of 14 amino acids. The germline V and J ends were trimmed by 2 bases and 2 bases, with 10 bases remaining between them. The CDR3 region is CASSFWVTNTEAFF. The CDR3 coding sequence is TGCGCCAGCAGCTTTTGGGTAACAAACACTGAAGCTTTCTTT.

J is TRBJ1-2 and V is TRBV9; possible D gene TRBD1, 6 bases. The CDR3 has 15 amino acids. Trimming removed 0 bases from V and 4 bases from J, with 13 bases in between. The germline CDR1 and CDR2 sequences are SGDLS and YYNGEE. The CDR3 sequence: CASSVGPGAVYGYTF. In DNA, the CDR3 is TGTGCCAGCAGCGTAGGGCCAGGGGCAGTCTATGGCTACACCTTC.

This clone was counted between two and nine times. This chain joins TRBV6-5 and TRBJ2-7; D call uncertain. Germline V gene sequence: CDR1 MNHEY, CDR2 SVGAGI. The CDR3 totals 9 residues. Trimming shortened V by 8 bases and J by 6 bases, and 5 bases separated the two germline ends. The CDR3 coding sequence is TGTGCCAGCGGGGTCGAGCAGTACTTC. It codes for CASGVEQYF.